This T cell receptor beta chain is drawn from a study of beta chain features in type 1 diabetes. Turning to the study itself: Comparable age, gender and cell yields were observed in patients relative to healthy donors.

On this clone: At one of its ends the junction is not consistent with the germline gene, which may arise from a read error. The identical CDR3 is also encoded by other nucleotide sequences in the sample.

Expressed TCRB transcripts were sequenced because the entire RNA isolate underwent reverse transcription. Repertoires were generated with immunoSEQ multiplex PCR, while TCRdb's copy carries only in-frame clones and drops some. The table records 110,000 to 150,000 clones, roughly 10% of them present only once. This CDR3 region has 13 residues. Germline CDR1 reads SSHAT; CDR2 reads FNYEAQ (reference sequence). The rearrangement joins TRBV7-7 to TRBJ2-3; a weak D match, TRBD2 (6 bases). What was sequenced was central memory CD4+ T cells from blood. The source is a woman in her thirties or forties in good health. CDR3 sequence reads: CASSLAEADTQYF. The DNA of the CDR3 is TGTGCTAGCAGCTTAGCGGAGGCAGATACGCAGTATTTT.